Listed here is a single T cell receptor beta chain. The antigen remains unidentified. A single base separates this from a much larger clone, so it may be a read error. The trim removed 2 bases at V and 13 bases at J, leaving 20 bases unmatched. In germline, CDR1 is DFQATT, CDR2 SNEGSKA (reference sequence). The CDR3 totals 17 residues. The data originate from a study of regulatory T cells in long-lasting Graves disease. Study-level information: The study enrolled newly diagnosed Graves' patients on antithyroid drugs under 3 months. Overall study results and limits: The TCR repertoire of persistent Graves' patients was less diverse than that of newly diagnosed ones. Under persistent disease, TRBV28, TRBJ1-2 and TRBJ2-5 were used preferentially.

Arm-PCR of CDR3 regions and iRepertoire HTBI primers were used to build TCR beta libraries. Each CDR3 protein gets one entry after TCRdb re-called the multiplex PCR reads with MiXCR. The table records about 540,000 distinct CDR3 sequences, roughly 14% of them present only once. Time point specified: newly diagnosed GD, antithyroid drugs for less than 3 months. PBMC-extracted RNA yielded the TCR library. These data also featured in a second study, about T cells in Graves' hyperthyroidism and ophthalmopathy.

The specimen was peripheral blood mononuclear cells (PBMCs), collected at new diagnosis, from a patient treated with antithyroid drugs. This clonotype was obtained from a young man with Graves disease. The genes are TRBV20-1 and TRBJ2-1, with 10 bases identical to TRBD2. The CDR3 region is CSARPPSGRAGAETQFF. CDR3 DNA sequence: TGCAGTGCTAGACCTCCCAGCGGGAGGGCCGGGGCGGAGACCCAGTTCTTC.